Below are 24 T cell receptor beta chains sequenced from a single sample in a study of cytomegalovirus exposure and HLA in healthy donors. The PCR ran on 60 Vbeta and 13 Jbeta primers. TCRdb keeps only in-frame clones here, not all; method: immunoSEQ multiplex PCR. The sample contains 150,000 or so clones, over 80% of which appear only once. Sample: PBMCs. The receptor set was obtained from a male donor in good health and CMV-seropositive.

The rearrangement links TRBV5-4 to TRBJ1-1; a possible D gene is TRBD1 (6 bases). This CDR3 has 13 residues. The V gene's germline CDR1 is SGHNT and CDR2 YYREEE (reference sequence). V lost 4 bases and J lost 4, with 11 bases in between. CDR3 sequence (DNA): TGTGCCAGCAGCGTAAGGGGGGGCACTGAAGCTTTCTTT. Protein product: CASSVRGGTEAFF.

The gene calls are TRBV6-1 and TRBJ2-7; TRBD2 agrees at 7 bases. In germline, CDR1 is MNHNS, CDR2 SASEGT. CDR3 length equals 15 residues. J lost 0 bases, V lost 5 bases, and 7 bases had no gene match. The CDR3 sequence is CASSSETSTSYEQYF. For the CDR3, the DNA is TGTGCCAGCAGTTCCGAGACTAGCACCTCCTACGAGCAGTACTTC.

The DNA of the CDR3 is TGTGCCAGCAGCCCCCGGACTAACACCGGGGAGCTGTTTTTT. As protein: CASSPRTNTGELFF. This chain uses TRBV7-3 with TRBJ2-2, with a weak D call TRBD2 (5 bases). With 5 bases removed from V and 2 bases from J, the gap between germline ends came to 9 bases. The CDR3 covers 14 residues. Germline V gene sequence: CDR1 SGHTA, CDR2 FQGTGA.

The CDR3 DNA follows: TGTGCCAGCAGCCTAAGCGGGGAGGAAGAGACCCAGTACTTC. Its translation: CASSLSGEEETQYF. The rearrangement uses TRBV11-2 and TRBJ2-5; TRBD2 matches 7 bases. After removal of 5 bases from V and 3 bases from J, the junction contained 6 bases not matched to a gene. The CDR3 length is 14 residues. Germline V gene sequence: CDR1 SGHAT, CDR2 FQNNGV.

This chain links TRBV6-1 with TRBJ2-7; possibly TRBD1 for D (5 bases). The CDR3 has 13 amino acids. Germline CDR1 and CDR2: MNHNS and SASEGT. Trimming removed 6 bases at V and 0 bases at J, with 9 bases between. As DNA, the CDR3 is TGTGCCAGCAGCAGACAGATCTCCTACGAGCAGTACTTC. Encoded protein: CASSRQISYEQYF.

V and J are TRBV5-4 and TRBJ2-5; 8 bases match TRBD2. The V gene's germline CDR1 is SGHNT and CDR2 YYREEE (reference sequence). With V trimmed by 4 bases and J by 5 bases, 13 bases remained unmatched. The CDR3 extends over 16 amino acids. The CDR3 reads CASSPGGSAGGETQYF. CDR3 in DNA: TGTGCCAGCAGCCCCGGGGGGAGTGCGGGGGGTGAGACCCAGTACTTC.

In regard to this clone: Given the absence of the conserved phenylalanine or tryptophan at the CDR3 end, a read error is likely. CDR3 sequence: CASSDSVGQGAYEQYS. The CDR3, as DNA: TGTGCCAGCAGTGACTCTGTCGGCCAGGGGGCCTACGAGCAGTACTCC. V is TRBV6-4 and J is TRBJ2-7; 7 bases fit TRBD1. The CDR3 covers 16 residues. The junction had 7 bases not matched to a gene; V was cut back by 0 bases and J by 2 bases. The germline V gene has CDR1 MRHNA and CDR2 SNTAGT.

The chain joins TRBV7-9 to TRBJ2-7, with a possible D match to TRBD1 (6 bases). From germline, CDR1 is SEHNR and CDR2 FQNEAQ (reference sequence). The CDR3 sequence is 15 residues long. Trimming stripped 5 bases from V and 2 bases from J, with 16 bases between. The chain's CDR3 is CASSPPRDTTYEQYF. DNA for the CDR3: TGTGCCAGCAGCCCTCCCCGGGACACTACCTACGAGCAGTACTTC. The variable domain in full, completed from reference TRBV7-9 and TRBJ2-7, reads DTGVSQNPRHKITKRGQNVTFRCDPISEHNRLYWYRQTLGQGPEFLTYFQNEAQLEKSRLLSDRFSAERPKGSFSTLEIQRTEQGDSAMYLCASSPPRDTTYEQYFGPGTRLTVT.

V usage is TRBV27 and J usage is TRBJ2-3, with TRBD2 as a possible D gene (6 bases). V was shortened by 6 bases and J by 3 bases, with 16 bases between the two germline ends. The germline CDR1 and CDR2 sequences are MNHEY and SMNVEV (reference sequence). This CDR3 is built from 15 residues. CDR3 coding DNA: TGTGCCAGCAGCTTCCACGGCGCGGGAACAGATACGCAGTATTTT. Translated, it gives CASSFHGAGTDTQYF.

The chain couples TRBV29-1 to TRBJ1-2; a weak D match, TRBD1 (6 bases). The CDR3 loop spans 13 amino acids. Trimming took off 6 bases at V and 4 bases at J, with 15 bases between the two ends. The germline V gene has CDR1 SQVTM and CDR2 ANQGSEA. CDR3 protein: CSVQTGLSYGYTF. CDR3 coding DNA: TGCAGCGTGCAGACAGGCCTCAGCTATGGCTACACCTTC.

V usage is TRBV19 and J usage is TRBJ1-1; 7 positions match TRBD1. From germline, CDR1 is LNHDA and CDR2 SQIVND (reference sequence). The CDR3 has 12 amino acids. The CDR3 DNA reads TGTGCAACAGGGGAAACGCACACTGAAGCTTTCTTT. Protein: CATGETHTEAFF.

In nucleotides, the CDR3 is TGTGCCAGCTGCCAGTCCTACGAGCAGTACTTC. It yields the protein CASCQSYEQYF. The chain carries TRBV6-1 and TRBJ2-7, with unresolved D. From germline, CDR1 is MNHNS and CDR2 SASEGT. V lost 8 bases to trimming and J lost 1 base, with 6 bases between them. CDR3 length: 11 amino acids.

This clone was seen just once. This chain connects TRBV11-3 to TRBJ2-3, with TRBD2 matching over 9 bases. Germline CDR1 and CDR2: SGHNT and YENEEA. CDR3 length equals 18 residues. With V trimmed by 7 bases and J by 2 bases, 16 bases remained unmatched. In DNA, the CDR3 is TGTGCCAGCACCGTGGGGGCTAGCGGGGACAAATACACAGATACGCAGTATTTT. Its translation is CASTVGASGDKYTDTQYF.

The chain is built from TRBV5-1 and TRBJ1-6; D is perhaps TRBD1 (6 bases). This CDR3 spans 15 amino acids. Trimming shortened V by 0 bases and J by 10 bases, and 14 bases separated the two germline ends. Germline assignment: CDR1 SGHRS and CDR2 YFSETQ. CDR3 nucleotides: TGCGCCAGCAGCTTGGAAGGCAGGGGCGACTCACCCCTCCACTTT. This gives the protein CASSLEGRGDSPLHF.

The chain carries TRBV7-6 and TRBJ2-7; the D gene is possibly TRBD2 (5 bases). The germline CDR1 and CDR2 sequences are SGHVS and FNYEAQ. V was trimmed by 1 base and J by 0 bases, leaving 13 bases between them. The CDR3 contains 16 residues. The CDR3 sequence: CASSLEWEISSYEQYF. CDR3 sequence (DNA): TGTGCCAGCAGCTTAGAATGGGAGATTAGCTCCTACGAGCAGTACTTC.

This rearrangement joins TRBV2 to TRBJ2-7; 9 bases align to TRBD1. The CDR3 is made up of 13 amino acids. Per the germline V gene, CDR1 is SNHLY and CDR2 is FYNNEI. V was pared by 6 bases and J by 5 bases, with 5 bases of the junction left unmatched. The CDR3 protein is CASRRQGGHEQYF. The CDR3 bases are TGTGCCAGCAGACGACAGGGGGGACACGAGCAGTACTTC.

The chain carries TRBV19 and TRBJ1-1; the D gene is possibly TRBD1 (6 bases). The germline V and J ends were trimmed by 7 bases and 5 bases, with 14 bases remaining between them. Per the germline V gene, CDR1 is LNHDA and CDR2 is SQIVND (reference sequence). This CDR3 region has 13 residues. The CDR3 loop reads CASMGGLDTEAFF. The CDR3 DNA reads TGTGCCAGTATGGGGGGGCTTGATACTGAAGCTTTCTTT.

The rearrangement uses TRBV6-1 and TRBJ2-3; tentative D call: TRBD2 (6 bases). This CDR3 is built from 14 residues. Trimming shortened V by 4 bases and J by 8 bases, and 16 bases separated the two germline ends. Germline V CDR1 and CDR2: MNHNS, SASEGT. CDR3 residues: CASSGGALASTQYF. CDR3 nucleotides: TGTGCCAGCAGTGGAGGGGCCCTAGCGAGTACGCAGTATTTT.

The V call is TRBV5-1, the J call TRBJ1-1; D unresolved. The V and J ends lost 1 base and 1 base respectively, with 11 bases between them. The CDR3 spans 15 residues. Looked up from germline, CDR1 is SGHRS and CDR2 is YFSETQ. This CDR3 reads CASSLRLGGNTEAFF. The DNA of the CDR3 is TGCGCCAGCAGCTTGCGGCTCGGCGGGAACACTGAAGCTTTCTTT. Drawing the rest from reference TRBV5-1 and TRBJ1-1, the complete variable domain is KAGVTQTPRYLIKTRGQQVTLSCSPISGHRSVSWYQQTPGQGLQFLFEYFSETQRNKGNFPGRFSGRQFSNSRSEMNVSTLELGDSALYLCASSLRLGGNTEAFFGQGTRLTVV.

As for this clone: At one end the junction does not follow the germline gene, possibly because of a read error. The V gene is TRBV2, the J gene TRBJ2-2; the D gene is possibly TRBD2 (6 bases). The germline gives CDR1 SNHLY, CDR2 FYNNEI. CDR3 size: 15 residues. CDR3 sequence (DNA): TGTGCCAGCAGTGAAGGGCCGATTGGGGGGTGGGAGCCGTTTTTT. Translating it yields CASSEGPIGGWEPFF.

V and J are TRBV18 and TRBJ2-5; 9 bases align to TRBD1. The germline V gene has CDR1 KGHSH and CDR2 LQKENI. The V segment lost 3 bases and the J segment 5 bases; nucleotides outside the gene matches: 1. This CDR3 contains 13 residues. The CDR3 nucleotides read TGTGCCAGCTCACCGGGACAGGGCGAGACCCAGTACTTC. Encoded protein: CASSPGQGETQYF.

This chain uses TRBV19 with TRBJ2-7; no reliable D call. V lost 5 bases and J 3 bases, leaving 8 bases between the germline ends. The germline V gene encodes CDR1 LNHDA and CDR2 SQIVND (reference sequence). The CDR3 length is 12 residues. CDR3 in DNA: TGTGCCAGTAGTGTCCCAGGCTACGAGCAGTACTTC. It translates to CASSVPGYEQYF.

The genes are TRBV19 and TRBJ1-5, with no clear D. The germline gives CDR1 LNHDA, CDR2 SQIVND (reference sequence). The length of the CDR3 is 13 residues. CDR3 sequence (DNA): TGTGAGGTCAGAGCGGATAGCAATCAGCCCCAGCATTTT. Protein sequence: CEVRADSNQPQHF.

V and J are TRBV7-2 and TRBJ1-2, with D perhaps TRBD1 (5 bases). CDR1 SGHTA and CDR2 FQGNSA come from the germline V gene. The CDR3 length is 14 residues. Trimming took 0 bases from V and 4 from J, leaving 9 bases between them. The chain's CDR3 is CASSLALDTYGYTF. The CDR3 DNA reads TGTGCCAGCAGCTTAGCCTTGGACACCTATGGCTACACCTTC.